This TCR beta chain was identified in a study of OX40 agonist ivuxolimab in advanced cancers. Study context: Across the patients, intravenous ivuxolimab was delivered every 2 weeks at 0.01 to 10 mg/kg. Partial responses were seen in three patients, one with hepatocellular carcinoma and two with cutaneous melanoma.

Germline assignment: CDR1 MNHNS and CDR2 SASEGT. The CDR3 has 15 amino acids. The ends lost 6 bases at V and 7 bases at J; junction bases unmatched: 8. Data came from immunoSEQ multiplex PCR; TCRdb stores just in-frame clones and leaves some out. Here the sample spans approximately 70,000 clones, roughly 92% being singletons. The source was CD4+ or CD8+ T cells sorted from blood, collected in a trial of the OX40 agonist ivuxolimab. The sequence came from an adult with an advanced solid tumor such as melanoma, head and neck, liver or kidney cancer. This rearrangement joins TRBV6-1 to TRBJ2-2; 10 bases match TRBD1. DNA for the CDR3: TGTGCCAGCAGAGCCGACAGGGGGCTTGTCGGGGAGCTGTTTTTT. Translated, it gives CASRADRGLVGELFF.